Shown below are 32 T cell receptor beta chains from a single sample sequenced in a study of blood T cell repertoires in COVID-19. Data came from immunoSEQ multiplex PCR; TCRdb stores just in-frame clones and leaves some out. This table holds under 80,000 clones, approximately 83% found once. The sequencing input was peripheral blood. The receptor source for this set is a man older than 75 with acute or convalescent COVID-19.

V and J are TRBV18 and TRBJ1-5; 10 bases fit TRBD1. After removal of 6 bases from V and 2 bases from J, the junction contained 4 bases not matched to a gene. The CDR3 sequence is 15 residues long. Germline CDR1 reads KGHSH; CDR2 reads LQKENI. The CDR3 is CASSSGQGGNQPQHF. DNA for the CDR3: TGTGCCAGCTCTTCCGGACAGGGGGGCAATCAGCCCCAGCATTTT.

The CDR3 coding sequence is TGTGCCAGCAGTCCACAGAGTTACTATGGCTACACCTTC. It encodes CASSPQSYYGYTF. This chain uses TRBV6-5 with TRBJ1-2; D unresolved. Germline V gives CDR1 MNHEY, CDR2 SVGAGI. Trimming removed 5 bases from V and 3 bases from J, with 10 bases in between. The CDR3 spans 13 residues.

The chain combines TRBV27 with TRBJ2-1; 8 bases are a match to TRBD1. CDR1 is MNHEY, CDR2 SMNVEV, per germline (reference sequence). This CDR3 region has 13 residues. The V and J ends lost 6 bases and 7 bases, in that order; junction bases with no gene match: 5. The CDR3 DNA follows: TGTGCCAGCAGAGAATACAGGGGGAATGAGCAGTTCTTC. Its protein product is CASREYRGNEQFF.

V gene TRBV7-2 combines with J gene TRBJ2-5; 7 bases are a match to TRBD2. The CDR3 extends over 15 amino acids. V lost 3 bases to trimming and J lost 4 bases; unmatched junction nucleotides: 8. Germline V CDR1 and CDR2: SGHTA, FQGNSA. The CDR3 is CASSFSAGERETQYF. CDR3 nucleotides: TGTGCCAGCAGCTTTTCGGCGGGAGAGCGAGAGACCCAGTACTTC. Filled out from reference TRBV7-2 and TRBJ2-5, the complete variable domain reads GAGVSQSPSNKVTEKGKDVELRCDPISGHTALYWYRQSLGQGLEFLIYFQGNSAPDKSGLPSDRFSAERTGGSVSTLTIQRTQQEDSAVYLCASSFSAGERETQYFGPGTRLLVL.

The gene calls are TRBV18 and TRBJ1-4; 7 nucleotides align to TRBD1. After removal of 2 bases from V and 0 bases from J, the junction contained 6 bases not matched to a gene. CDR3 length: 17 residues. Looked up from germline, CDR1 is KGHSH and CDR2 is LQKENI. The CDR3 region is CASSPNPTGSTNEKLFF. CDR3 DNA sequence: TGTGCCAGCTCACCAAATCCGACAGGGTCAACTAATGAAAAACTGTTTTTT.

The chain is built from TRBV9 and TRBJ1-2, with TRBD1 matching over 8 bases. Germline CDR1 SGDLS, CDR2 YYNGEE. The CDR3 spans 15 residues. V was pared by 1 base and J by 2 bases, with 4 bases of the junction left unmatched. The CDR3 nucleotides are TGTGCCAGCAGCGTATATGGACAGGGCAACTATGGCTACACCTTC. This codes for CASSVYGQGNYGYTF.

The chain employs TRBV5-1 and TRBJ2-1; TRBD2 agrees at 10 bases. Germline V gene sequence: CDR1 SGHRS, CDR2 YFSETQ. This CDR3 contains 18 residues. Losses at the gene ends were 0 bases for V and 2 bases for J; bases not matched to a gene: 8. CDR3 sequence: CASSLGASGSTTYNEQFF. CDR3 DNA: TGCGCCAGCAGCTTGGGGGCTAGCGGGAGTACCACCTACAATGAGCAGTTCTTC.

The gene calls are TRBV28 and TRBJ2-1; D is perhaps TRBD1 (6 bases). V gave up 5 bases and J gave up 15 bases, with 20 bases separating them. From germline, CDR1 is MDHEN and CDR2 SYDVKM. The CDR3 sequence is 13 residues long. The CDR3 here is CASSPGQKGQGFF. CDR3 sequence (DNA): TGTGCCAGCAGTCCCGGACAGAAAGGGCAGGGGTTCTTC. Together with reference TRBV28 and TRBJ2-1, the CDR3 gives the full variable domain: DVKVTQSSRYLVKRTGEKVFLECVQDMDHENMFWYRQDPGLGLRLIYFSYDVKMKEKGDIPEGYSVSREKKERFSLILESASTNQTSMYLCASSPGQKGQGFFGPGTRLTVL.

V gene TRBV19 combines with J gene TRBJ2-7; D not resolved. The germline V gene encodes CDR1 LNHDA and CDR2 SQIVND (reference sequence). Between the trimmed V and J ends, which lost 3 bases and 2 bases, there was a span of 11 bases. This CDR3 is built from 14 residues. In nucleotides, the CDR3 is TGTGCCAGTAGTATCCGGAACAGCCCCTACGAGCAGTACTTC. Its translation is CASSIRNSPYEQYF.

This sequence joins TRBV28 and TRBJ2-1; 8 nucleotides agree with TRBD1. This CDR3 is 16 amino acids long. Trimming removed 4 bases from V and 8 bases from J; junction bases left unmatched: 13. Germline V gives CDR1 MDHEN, CDR2 SYDVKM. Here the CDR3 reads CASSSSGTFRGHEQFF. CDR3 sequence (DNA): TGTGCCAGCAGTTCATCCGGGACCTTCAGGGGGCATGAGCAGTTCTTC.

This chain connects TRBV6-5 to TRBJ2-7, with TRBD2 identical over 10 bases. Per germline, CDR1 MNHEY and CDR2 SVGAGI. The CDR3 contains 13 residues. Germline trimming cut 7 bases from V and 7 bases from J; bases unmatched to any gene: 7. CDR3 in amino acids: CASTSGLAWEQYF. Written as DNA, the CDR3 is TGTGCCAGCACCTCGGGACTAGCGTGGGAGCAGTACTTC.

The rearrangement joins TRBV5-8 to TRBJ2-3; D unclear. This CDR3 is built from 11 residues. Trimming removed 2 bases at V and 6 bases at J, with 4 bases between. Germline V gene data show CDR1 as SGHTS and CDR2 as YDEGEE. The CDR3 protein is CASSFRDTQYF. The CDR3 DNA is TGTGCCAGCAGCTTCAGGGATACGCAGTATTTT.

The V call is TRBV18, the J call TRBJ2-7, with TRBD1 matching 10 bases. Germline assignment: CDR1 KGHSH and CDR2 LQKENI. V shed 3 bases, J shed 7 bases, and the junction held 6 bases outside the gene matches. The CDR3 covers 14 residues. CDR3 sequence: CASSPTDRGREQYF. The CDR3 DNA sequence: TGTGCCAGCTCACCTACCGACAGGGGGCGAGAGCAGTACTTC.

The rearrangement uses TRBV7-8 and TRBJ1-3; tentative D call: TRBD1 (6 bases). Germline V gives CDR1 SGHVS, CDR2 FQNEAQ. The CDR3 spans 18 residues. The V end was cut by 4 bases, the J end by 0 bases, with 19 bases between. CDR3 sequence reads: CASSSKGGLLLSGNTIYF. CDR3 in DNA: TGTGCCAGCAGCTCCAAGGGGGGGCTTCTTCTCTCTGGAAACACCATATATTTT.

This chain joins TRBV19 and TRBJ1-1; D is unclear. Trimming shortened V by 5 bases and J by 1 base, and 8 bases separated the two germline ends. Germline V gene lookup returns CDR1 LNHDA and CDR2 SQIVND (reference sequence). The CDR3 has 13 residues. The CDR3 bases are TGTGCCAGTAGTCTCGGGAGGAACACTGAAGCTTTCTTT. Translated: CASSLGRNTEAFF.

The rearrangement joins TRBV27 to TRBJ1-1, with D hard to call. Germline V gene data show CDR1 as MNHEY and CDR2 as SMNVEV (reference sequence). The CDR3 has 15 residues. Trimming stripped 6 bases from V and 0 bases from J, with 14 bases between. The CDR3 DNA is TGTGCCAGCAGCCCAGAAGTCGTTGTGAACACTGAAGCTTTCTTT. Translating gives CASSPEVVVNTEAFF.

This clone was observed a few times. The V gene is TRBV5-1, the J gene TRBJ2-3; TRBD2 matches at 11 bases. Germline trimming cut 5 bases from V and 1 base from J; bases unmatched to any gene: 9. Germline loops: CDR1 SGHRS, CDR2 YFSETQ. This CDR3 is built from 17 residues. This CDR3 is CASRNRTSGYGTDTQYF. DNA for the CDR3: TGCGCCAGCAGAAATCGGACTAGCGGGTACGGCACAGATACGCAGTATTTT.

This sequence joins TRBV19 and TRBJ1-2; TRBD1 matches at 7 bases. Per germline, CDR1 LNHDA and CDR2 SQIVND (reference sequence). This CDR3 is 13 amino acids long. V was clipped by 7 bases and J by 1 base; unmatched bases: 3. CDR3 sequence: CASNRDSNYGYTF. The CDR3 DNA reads as TGTGCCAGTAATCGGGACAGTAACTATGGCTACACCTTC.

This clone has just a few counts. The chain couples TRBV4-1 to TRBJ2-1, with a possible D match to TRBD1 (6 bases). V lost 3 bases to trimming and J lost 5 bases, with 23 bases between them. The CDR3 totals 18 residues. Per germline, CDR1 MGHRA and CDR2 YSYEKL. CDR3 region: CASSHRNAGRGWDNEQFF. The CDR3 bases are TGCGCCAGCAGCCACCGAAACGCCGGCAGGGGTTGGGACAATGAGCAGTTCTTC.

The V and J genes are TRBV27 and TRBJ2-7, with D perhaps matching TRBD1 (6 bases). Trimming shortened V by 5 bases and J by 0 bases, and 14 bases separated the two germline ends. Germline CDR1 reads MNHEY; CDR2 reads SMNVEV (reference sequence). CDR3 length: 15 residues. CDR3 amino acids: CASSITRGYSYEQYF. The CDR3, as DNA: TGTGCCAGCAGTATCACCAGGGGATACTCCTACGAGCAGTACTTC.

The chain combines TRBV5-6 with TRBJ2-1; 12 bases match TRBD1. CDR1 is SGHDT and CDR2 is YYEEEE in the germline V gene. After removal of 5 bases from V and 6 bases from J, the junction contained 6 bases not matched to a gene. The CDR3 contains 15 residues. The CDR3 is CASSWVGQGANEQFF. Written as DNA, the CDR3 is TGTGCCAGCAGTTGGGTGGGACAGGGGGCCAATGAGCAGTTCTTC.

This rearrangement joins TRBV18 to TRBJ2-3, with 8 bases lining up with TRBD2. CDR1 is KGHSH and CDR2 is LQKENI in the germline V gene. The V segment lost 1 base and the J segment 0 bases; nucleotides outside the gene matches: 9. This CDR3 region has 18 residues. The CDR3 region has the DNA TGTGCCAGCTCACCACAGTCCGCGGGGGGACCTAGCACAGATACGCAGTATTTT. Translation: CASSPQSAGGPSTDTQYF.

The CDR3: CSVIQQGAFTGELFF. As DNA, the CDR3 is TGCAGCGTCATTCAACAGGGGGCTTTTACCGGGGAGCTGTTTTTT. V is TRBV29-1 and J is TRBJ2-2, with 9 bases aligning to TRBD1. With 6 bases clipped from V and 5 bases from J, the junction kept 10 bases outside the gene matches. Germline CDR1 reads SQVTM; CDR2 reads ANQGSEA. CDR3 length: 15 residues.

This rearrangement joins TRBV2 to TRBJ1-2; 9 bases are a match to TRBD1. Germline V gene sequence: CDR1 SNHLY, CDR2 FYNNEI. CDR3 length: 15 amino acids. V was clipped by 9 bases and J by 4 bases; unmatched bases: 12. In DNA form, the CDR3 reads TGTGCCAGTCAGCTTTTGGACAGGGGAGTCTATGGCTACACCTTC. It encodes CASQLLDRGVYGYTF. Full variable domain (rest looked up from reference TRBV2 and TRBJ1-2): EPEVTQTPSHQVTQMGQEVILRCVPISNHLYFYWYRQILGQKVEFLVSFYNNEISEKSEIFDDQFSVERPDGSNFTLKIRSTKLEDSAMYFCASQLLDRGVYGYTFGSGTRLTVV.

V and J are TRBV9 and TRBJ1-1; D perhaps matches TRBD1 (6 bases). The V end lost 3 bases, the J end lost 3 bases, and 12 bases lay between the germline ends. CDR1 and CDR2 (germline): SGDLS, YYNGEE. This CDR3 region has 14 residues. The chain's CDR3 is CASSEQGLDTEAFF. DNA for the CDR3: TGTGCCAGCAGCGAGCAGGGGTTGGACACTGAAGCTTTCTTT.

The V and J genes are TRBV30 and TRBJ1-4, with TRBD1 matching 10 bases. The V segment lost 2 bases and the J segment 2 bases; nucleotides outside the gene matches: 5. The germline V gene encodes CDR1 GTSNPN and CDR2 SVGIG (reference sequence). The CDR3 is 16 residues long. Written as DNA, the CDR3 is TGTGCCTGGAGTCCCGGACAGGGGGGCACTAATGAAAAACTGTTTTTT. Translating gives CAWSPGQGGTNEKLFF.

The rearrangement links TRBV28 to TRBJ2-7; 13 positions agree with TRBD2. V dropped 5 bases and J dropped 4; count of bases not matched to a gene: 5. This CDR3 comprises 15 residues. CDR1 MDHEN and CDR2 SYDVKM come from the germline V gene. CDR3 sequence reads: CASSQRTSGGYEQYF. DNA of the CDR3: TGTGCCAGCAGTCAAAGGACTAGCGGGGGTTACGAGCAGTACTTC.

This clone was seen a handful of times. V and J are TRBV3-1 (or the pseudogene TRBV3-2) and TRBJ2-7; D is perhaps TRBD2 (6 bases). V lost 3 bases and J lost 6, with 15 bases in between. This CDR3 has 14 amino acids. Germline loops: CDR1 LGHDT, CDR2 YNNKEL (reference sequence). CDR3 in amino acids: CASSQEGTGGEQYF. Here the CDR3 DNA reads TGTGCCAGCAGCCAGGAGGGGACCGGTGGCGAGCAGTACTTC.

This chain links TRBV7-8 with TRBJ1-2; 7 nucleotides agree with TRBD1. Looked up from germline, CDR1 is SGHVS and CDR2 is FQNEAQ. J lost 4 bases, V lost 6 bases, and 8 bases had no gene match. The CDR3 length is 14 residues. CDR3 DNA sequence: TGTGCCAGCAGTCTAGAGGGGGCAAGCTATGGCTACACCTTC. Translation: CASSLEGASYGYTF.

The chain recombines TRBV21-1 with TRBJ1-2; TRBD1 reflects the table's D call only, with no check against the DNA. TRBV21-1 is flagged as a pseudogene. This CDR3 region has 15 residues. The CDR3, as DNA: TGTGCCAGCAGTATAAGGGCCGACAGGGGGTATGGCTACACCTTC. As protein: CASSIRADRGYGYTF.

This sequence joins TRBV28 and TRBJ1-4; TRBD1 matches at 8 bases. CDR3 length: 13 amino acids. Germline assignment: CDR1 MDHEN and CDR2 SYDVKM. The V and J ends lost 7 bases and 7 bases, in that order; junction bases with no gene match: 5. The CDR3 here is CASNNRGGEKLFF. The CDR3 DNA reads TGTGCCAGCAACAACAGGGGGGGTGAAAAACTGTTTTTT.

This clone was counted between two and nine times. The rearrangement uses TRBV6-2 or TRBV6-3 and TRBJ1-4; D gene uncertain. This CDR3 has 17 residues. Trimming removed 5 bases from V and 8 bases from J, with 24 bases in between. Germline CDR1 reads MNHEY; CDR2 reads SVGEGT. The CDR3 loop reads CASSRSAPVGVGEKLFF. The CDR3 DNA follows: TGTGCCAGCAGTAGATCAGCCCCGGTCGGGGTCGGGGAAAAACTGTTTTTT.